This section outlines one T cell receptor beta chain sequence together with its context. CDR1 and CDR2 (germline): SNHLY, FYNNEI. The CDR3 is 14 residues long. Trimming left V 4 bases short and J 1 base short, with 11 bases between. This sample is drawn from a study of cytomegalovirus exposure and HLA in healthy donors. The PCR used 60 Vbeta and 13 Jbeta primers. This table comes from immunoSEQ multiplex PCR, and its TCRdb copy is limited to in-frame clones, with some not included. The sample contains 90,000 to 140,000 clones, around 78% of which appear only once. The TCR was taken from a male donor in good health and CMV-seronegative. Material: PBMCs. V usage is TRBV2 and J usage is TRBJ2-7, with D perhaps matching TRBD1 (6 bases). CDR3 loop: CASSVQGQSYEQYF. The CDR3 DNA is TGTGCCAGCAGTGTTCAGGGGCAGTCCTACGAGCAGTACTTC.